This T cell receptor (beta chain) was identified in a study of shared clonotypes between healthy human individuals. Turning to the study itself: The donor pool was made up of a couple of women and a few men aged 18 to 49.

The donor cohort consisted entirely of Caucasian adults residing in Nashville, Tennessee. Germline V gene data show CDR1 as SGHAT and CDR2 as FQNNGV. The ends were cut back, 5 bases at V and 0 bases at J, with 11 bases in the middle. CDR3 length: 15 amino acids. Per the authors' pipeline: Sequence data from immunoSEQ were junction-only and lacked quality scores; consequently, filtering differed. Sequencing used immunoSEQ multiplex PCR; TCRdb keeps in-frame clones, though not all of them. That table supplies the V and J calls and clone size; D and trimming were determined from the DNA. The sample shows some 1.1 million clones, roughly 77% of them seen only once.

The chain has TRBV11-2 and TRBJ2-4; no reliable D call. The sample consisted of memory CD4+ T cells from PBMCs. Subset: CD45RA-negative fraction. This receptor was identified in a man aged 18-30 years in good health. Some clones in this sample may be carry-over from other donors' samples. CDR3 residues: CASSHGGVAKNIQYF. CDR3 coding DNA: TGTGCCAGCAGCCATGGTGGGGTAGCCAAAAACATTCAGTACTTC.